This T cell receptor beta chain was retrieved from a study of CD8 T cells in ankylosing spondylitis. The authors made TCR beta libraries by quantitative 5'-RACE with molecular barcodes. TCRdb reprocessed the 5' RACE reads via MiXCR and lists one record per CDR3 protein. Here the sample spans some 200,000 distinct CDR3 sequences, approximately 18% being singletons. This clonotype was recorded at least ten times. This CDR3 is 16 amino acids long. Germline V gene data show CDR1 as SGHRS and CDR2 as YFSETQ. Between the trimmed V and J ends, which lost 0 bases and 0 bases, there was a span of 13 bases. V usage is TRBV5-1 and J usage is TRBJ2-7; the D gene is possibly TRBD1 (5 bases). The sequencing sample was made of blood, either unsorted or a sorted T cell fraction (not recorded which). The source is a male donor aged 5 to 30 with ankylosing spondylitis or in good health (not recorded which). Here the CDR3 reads CASSLANTGYSYEQYF. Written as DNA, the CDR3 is TGCGCCAGCAGCTTGGCCAATACAGGATACTCCTACGAGCAGTACTTC.